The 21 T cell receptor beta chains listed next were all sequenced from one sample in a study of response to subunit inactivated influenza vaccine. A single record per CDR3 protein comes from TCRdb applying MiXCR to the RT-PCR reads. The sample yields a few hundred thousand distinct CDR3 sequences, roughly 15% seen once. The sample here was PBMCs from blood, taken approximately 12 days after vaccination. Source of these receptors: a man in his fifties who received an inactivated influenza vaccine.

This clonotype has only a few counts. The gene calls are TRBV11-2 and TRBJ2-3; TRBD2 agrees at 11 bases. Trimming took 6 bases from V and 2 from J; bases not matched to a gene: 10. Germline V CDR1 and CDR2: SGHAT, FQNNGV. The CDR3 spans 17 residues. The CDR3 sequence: CASRRPGLAVVTDTQYF. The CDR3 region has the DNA TGTGCCAGCAGACGCCCGGGACTAGCGGTAGTCACAGATACGCAGTATTTT.

The CDR3 reads CASSGGQERSGNTIYF. The CDR3 coding sequence is TGCGCCAGCAGCGGAGGACAGGAGCGCTCTGGAAACACCATATATTTT. J is TRBJ1-3 and V is TRBV5-1, with 7 nucleotides matching TRBD1. The CDR3 is 16 residues long. The V gene end was trimmed by 4 bases and the J gene end by 0 bases; junction bases not matched to a gene: 7. Germline V gives CDR1 SGHRS, CDR2 YFSETQ.

CDR3 protein: CAWIETGAYEQYF. CDR3 in DNA: TGTGCCTGGATAGAGACAGGGGCCTACGAGCAGTACTTC. This chain links TRBV30 with TRBJ2-7; 8 bases line up with TRBD1. This CDR3 region has 13 residues. Losses at the gene ends were 4 bases for V and 2 bases for J; bases not matched to a gene: 4. Germline V lookup: CDR1 GTSNPN, CDR2 SVGIG (reference sequence).

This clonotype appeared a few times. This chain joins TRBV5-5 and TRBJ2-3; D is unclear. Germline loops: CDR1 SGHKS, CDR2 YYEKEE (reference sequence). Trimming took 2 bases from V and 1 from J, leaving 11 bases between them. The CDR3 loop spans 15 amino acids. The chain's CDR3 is CASSLLSPRTDTQYF. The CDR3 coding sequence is TGTGCCAGCAGCTTACTTAGCCCTCGCACAGATACGCAGTATTTT.

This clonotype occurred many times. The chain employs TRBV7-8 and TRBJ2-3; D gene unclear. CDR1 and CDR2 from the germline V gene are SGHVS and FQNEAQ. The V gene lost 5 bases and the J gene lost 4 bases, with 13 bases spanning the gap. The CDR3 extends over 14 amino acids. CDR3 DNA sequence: TGTGCCAGCAGCCCCCACGGAGACGCAGATACGCAGTATTTT. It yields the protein CASSPHGDADTQYF.

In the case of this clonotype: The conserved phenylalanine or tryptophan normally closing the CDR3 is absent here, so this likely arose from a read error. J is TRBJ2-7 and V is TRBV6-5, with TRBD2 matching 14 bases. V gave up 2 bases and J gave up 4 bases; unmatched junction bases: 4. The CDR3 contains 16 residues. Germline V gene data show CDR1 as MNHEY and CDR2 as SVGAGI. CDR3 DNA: TGTGCCAGCAGTTACGGACTAGCGGGGGGTAATTACGAGCAGTACTCC. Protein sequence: CASSYGLAGGNYEQYS.

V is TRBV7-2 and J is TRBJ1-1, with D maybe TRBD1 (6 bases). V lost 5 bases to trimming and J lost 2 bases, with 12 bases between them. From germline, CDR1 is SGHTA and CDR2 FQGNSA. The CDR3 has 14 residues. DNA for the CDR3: TGTGCCAGCAGCGTCCGGACAGCTAACACTGAAGCTTTCTTT. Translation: CASSVRTANTEAFF. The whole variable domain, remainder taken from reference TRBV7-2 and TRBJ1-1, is GAGVSQSPSNKVTEKGKDVELRCDPISGHTALYWYRQSLGQGLEFLIYFQGNSAPDKSGLPSDRFSAERTGGSVSTLTIQRTQQEDSAVYLCASSVRTANTEAFFGQGTRLTVV.

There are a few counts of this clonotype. CDR3 nucleotide sequence: TGTGCCAGCTCACCACATGAAAAGGTGGGGACTGAAGCTTTCTTT. As protein: CASSPHEKVGTEAFF. The rearrangement uses TRBV18 and TRBJ1-1; D unclear. The germline V gene encodes CDR1 KGHSH and CDR2 LQKENI. The CDR3 spans 15 residues. V lost 1 base, J lost 5 bases, and 14 bases lay in between.

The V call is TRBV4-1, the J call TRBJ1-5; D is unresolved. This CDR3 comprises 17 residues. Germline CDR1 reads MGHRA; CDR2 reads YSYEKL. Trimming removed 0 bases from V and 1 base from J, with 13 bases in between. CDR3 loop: CASSQDFFRDSNQPQHF. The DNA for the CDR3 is TGCGCCAGCAGCCAAGATTTTTTTCGAGACAGCAATCAGCCCCAGCATTTT.

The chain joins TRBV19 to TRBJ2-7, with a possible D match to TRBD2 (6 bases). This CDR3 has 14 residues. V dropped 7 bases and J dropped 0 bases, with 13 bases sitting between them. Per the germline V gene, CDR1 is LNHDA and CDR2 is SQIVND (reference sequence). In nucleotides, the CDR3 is TGTGCCAGTAAAATTTCTAGCGCCTCCTACGAGCAGTACTTC. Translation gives CASKISSASYEQYF.

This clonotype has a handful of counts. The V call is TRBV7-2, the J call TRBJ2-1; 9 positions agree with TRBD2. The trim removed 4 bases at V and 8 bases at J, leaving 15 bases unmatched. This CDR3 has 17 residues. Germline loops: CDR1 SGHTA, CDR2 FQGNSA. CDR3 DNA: TGTGCCAGCAGCTCGCGTGGGCGGGGGGGCCTTAAAGATGAGCAGTTCTTC. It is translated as CASSSRGRGGLKDEQFF.

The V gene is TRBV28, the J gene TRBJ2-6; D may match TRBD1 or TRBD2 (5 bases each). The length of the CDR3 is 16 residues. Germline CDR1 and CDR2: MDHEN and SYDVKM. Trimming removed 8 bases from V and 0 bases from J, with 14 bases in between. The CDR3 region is CASDGGEFSGANVLTF. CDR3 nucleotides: TGTGCCAGCGATGGGGGAGAGTTCTCTGGGGCCAACGTCCTGACTTTC.

CDR3 bases: TGCAGTGCTAGTAGGGGGACATTGGGTTCACCCCTCCACTTT. Its translation is CSASRGTLGSPLHF. The V and J genes are TRBV20-1 and TRBJ1-6; maybe TRBD1 (6 bases). V lost 3 bases, J lost 9 bases, and 15 bases lay in between. Germline-derived CDR1 and CDR2 are DFQATT and SNEGSKA (reference sequence). The CDR3 sequence is 14 residues long.

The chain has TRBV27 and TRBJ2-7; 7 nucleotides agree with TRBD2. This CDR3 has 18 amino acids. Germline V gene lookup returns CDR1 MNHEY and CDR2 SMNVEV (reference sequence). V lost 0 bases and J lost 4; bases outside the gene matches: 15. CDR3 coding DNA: TGTGCCAGCAGTTTATCCCCTTTTTTTAGCGGGCGATTATACGAGCAGTACTTC. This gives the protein CASSLSPFFSGRLYEQYF.

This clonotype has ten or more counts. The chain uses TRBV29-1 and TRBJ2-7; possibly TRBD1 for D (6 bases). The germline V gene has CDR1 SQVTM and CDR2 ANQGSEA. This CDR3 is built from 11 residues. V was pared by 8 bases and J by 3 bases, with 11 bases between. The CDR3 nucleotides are TGCAGCATCCGGGACAACTACGAGCAGTACTTC. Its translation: CSIRDNYEQYF.

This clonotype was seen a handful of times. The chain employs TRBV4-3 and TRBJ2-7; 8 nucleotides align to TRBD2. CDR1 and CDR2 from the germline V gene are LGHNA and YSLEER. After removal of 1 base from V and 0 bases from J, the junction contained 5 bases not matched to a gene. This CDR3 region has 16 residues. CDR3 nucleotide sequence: TGCGCCAGCAGCCAAGTAAGCGGGGGACCCTCCTACGAGCAGTACTTC. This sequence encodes CASSQVSGGPSYEQYF.

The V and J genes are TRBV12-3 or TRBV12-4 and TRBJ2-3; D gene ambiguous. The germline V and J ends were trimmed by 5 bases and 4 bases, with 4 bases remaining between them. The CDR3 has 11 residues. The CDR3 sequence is CASSISDTQYF. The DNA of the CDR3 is TGTGCCAGCAGTATTTCAGATACGCAGTATTTT.

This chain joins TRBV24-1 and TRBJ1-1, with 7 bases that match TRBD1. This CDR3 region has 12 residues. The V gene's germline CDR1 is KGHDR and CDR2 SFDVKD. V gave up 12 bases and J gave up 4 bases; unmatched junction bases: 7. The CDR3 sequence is CAVGGWGTEAFF. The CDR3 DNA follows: TGTGCCGTAGGGGGCTGGGGCACTGAAGCTTTCTTT.

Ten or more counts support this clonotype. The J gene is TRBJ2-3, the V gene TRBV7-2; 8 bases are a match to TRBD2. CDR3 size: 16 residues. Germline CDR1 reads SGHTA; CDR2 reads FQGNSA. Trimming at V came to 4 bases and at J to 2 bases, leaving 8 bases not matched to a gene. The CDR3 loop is CASSYQTSAYTDTQYF. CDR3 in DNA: TGTGCCAGCAGCTATCAGACTAGCGCCTACACAGATACGCAGTATTTT.

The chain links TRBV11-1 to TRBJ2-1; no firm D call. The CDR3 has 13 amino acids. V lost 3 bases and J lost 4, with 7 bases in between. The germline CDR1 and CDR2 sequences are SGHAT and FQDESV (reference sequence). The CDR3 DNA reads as TGTGCCAGCAGCTTCAATCAGTACAATGAGCAGTTCTTC. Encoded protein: CASSFNQYNEQFF.

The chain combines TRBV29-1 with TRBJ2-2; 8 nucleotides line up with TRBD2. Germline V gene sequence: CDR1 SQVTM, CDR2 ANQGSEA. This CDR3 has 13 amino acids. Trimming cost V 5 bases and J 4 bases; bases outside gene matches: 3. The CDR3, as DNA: TGCAGCGTTAGGACTAGCACCACCGGGGAGCTGTTTTTT. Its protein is CSVRTSTTGELFF.